The 9 T cell receptor beta chains presented below share a single source sample, sequenced in a study of CD8 T cells in Susac syndrome (dated by TCRdb to between 2019 and 2020). Libraries were built with the immunoSEQ multiplex PCR assay. RNA was extracted using the RNeasy kit, and about 0.45 to 1 microgram was reverse transcribed with random hexamers. The public reads were quality trimmed at Q25 with fastp and then assembled into clones with MiXCR by TCRdb, keeping productive beta chains. CDR3 protein sequences are deduplicated, and each keeps its most common genes and DNA. Here the sample has approximately 150,000 distinct CDR3 sequences; approximately 94% occur a single time. Together, the top ten hold about 0.08% of the sample. The sequencing sample was made of CD4+ T cells from PBMCs. The receptor set was obtained from a human donor with Susac syndrome.

The chain couples TRBV15 to TRBJ2-4, with a weak D call TRBD1 (5 bases). The CDR3 has 14 amino acids. Trimming pared 5 bases from V and 5 bases from J, leaving 13 bases between. Per the germline V gene, CDR1 is LNHNV and CDR2 is YYDKDF (reference sequence). The CDR3 spells CATSGMLGQNIQYF. The CDR3 region has the DNA TGTGCCACCAGCGGCATGTTGGGGCAAAACATTCAGTACTTC.

The rearrangement uses TRBV2 and TRBJ1-6; no firm D call. CDR1 SNHLY and CDR2 FYNNEI come from the germline V gene. With 4 bases removed from V and 2 bases from J, the gap between germline ends came to 12 bases. The CDR3 is 16 amino acids. CDR3 bases: TGTGCCAGCAGTGCTTGGATCTCGACCTATAATTCACCCCTCCACTTT. Translated: CASSAWISTYNSPLHF.

This chain connects TRBV6-5 to TRBJ1-2; D is possibly TRBD1 (6 bases). Germline CDR1 reads MNHEY; CDR2 reads SVGAGI. V lost 7 bases to trimming and J lost 4 bases, with 13 bases between them. This CDR3 has 13 amino acids. The DNA of the CDR3 is TGTGCCAGCACCTGGGGGGCCAGCTATGGCTACACCTTC. Protein: CASTWGASYGYTF.

J is TRBJ2-7 and V is TRBV2; tentatively, D is TRBD1 (7 bases). With 6 bases removed from V and 2 bases from J, the gap between germline ends came to 11 bases. Germline values: CDR1 SNHLY, CDR2 FYNNEI. The CDR3 is 13 residues long. CDR3 sequence reads: CASRTRGPYEQYF. In DNA form, the CDR3 reads TGTGCCAGCAGGACTAGGGGGCCCTACGAGCAGTACTTC.

J is TRBJ1-5 and V is TRBV28; 8 bases match TRBD1. The CDR3 loop spans 17 amino acids. Losses at the gene ends were 4 bases for V and 4 bases for J; bases not matched to a gene: 12. Per the germline V gene, CDR1 is MDHEN and CDR2 is SYDVKM. The CDR3, as DNA: TGTGCCAGCAGTTCACCTACCGGGACAGGCAATAATCAGCCCCAGCATTTT. This sequence encodes CASSSPTGTGNNQPQHF.

The chain has TRBV7-9 and TRBJ2-2; the D is unclear. The CDR3 sequence is 13 residues long. From germline, CDR1 is SEHNR and CDR2 FQNEAQ (reference sequence). The V and J ends lost 2 bases and 4 bases respectively, with 5 bases between them. Here the CDR3 reads CASSLIGTGELFF. Here the CDR3 DNA reads TGTGCCAGCAGCTTAATCGGCACCGGGGAGCTGTTTTTT.

The table lists this clonotype with a count of one. The V and J genes are TRBV28 and TRBJ1-1; D unclear. The CDR3 is 12 residues long. V lost 5 bases to trimming and J lost 6 bases, with 10 bases between them. CDR1 and CDR2 (germline): MDHEN, SYDVKM. The CDR3 protein is CASSPIRPEAFF. In DNA, the CDR3 is TGTGCCAGCAGTCCCATTAGGCCTGAAGCTTTCTTT.

The CDR3 region has the DNA TGCAGTGCTAATACAGGGGGCAATCAGCCCCAGCATTTT. Translation gives CSANTGGNQPQHF. The J gene is TRBJ1-5, the V gene TRBV20-1; 7 positions match TRBD1. The CDR3 covers 13 residues. Trimming at V came to 4 bases and at J to 2 bases, leaving 2 bases not matched to a gene. From germline, CDR1 is DFQATT and CDR2 SNEGSKA (reference sequence).

The J gene is TRBJ1-2, the V gene TRBV6-6; D not certain. V dropped 6 bases and J dropped 8 bases, with 13 bases sitting between them. The CDR3 contains 12 residues. Germline assignment: CDR1 MNHNY and CDR2 SVGAGI (reference sequence). The CDR3 bases are TGTGCCAGCAGCCAGGAGGCACGGGGCTACACCTTC. This encodes CASSQEARGYTF.